This T cell receptor (beta chain) was recovered during a study of PD-1 blockade in classical Hodgkin lymphoma. Study background: Nivolumab 3 mg/kg was given intravenously every 2 weeks. General study findings and limits: Patients starting nivolumab under 1 year after ASCT were excluded. Diversity in CD4+ TCRs, unlike that measured in CD8+ TCRs, had risen significantly by C4D1. Reports described newly diagnosed patients as having lower baseline TCR diversity than healthy donors.

About this clone: Its target is unknown.

All patients relapsed after autologous stem cell transplantation, and brentuximab vedotin exposure varied. From thawed PBMCs, CD4+ T cells were purified using magnetic negative selection. Measured with immunoSEQ multiplex PCR; TCRdb has only the in-frame clones, and not every one. The sample consists of 30,000 or so clones, 75% to 95% of them appearing once. There are 14 residues in the CDR3. V lost 4 bases to trimming and J lost 1 base, with 12 bases between them. This specimen consisted of CD4+ T cells from blood, obtained at baseline. The source of this sequence is a human donor with classical Hodgkin lymphoma. The chain couples TRBV5-3 to TRBJ2-7; D gene unclear. TRBV5-3 qualifies as an ORF whose function is uncertain. The CDR3 loop reads CARSPPELSYEQYF. DNA of the CDR3: TGTGCCAGAAGCCCACCTGAGCTTTCCTACGAGCAGTACTTC.